This record looks at one T cell receptor (beta chain) sequence and its context. The antigen remains undetermined. PCR amplification relied on 60 Vbeta primers (plus 13 Jbeta primers). This table comes from immunoSEQ multiplex PCR, and its TCRdb copy is limited to in-frame clones, with some not included. Here the sample spans roughly 84,000 clones, 70% to 80% being singletons. This record comes from a study of cytomegalovirus exposure and HLA in healthy donors. Study-wide findings and caveats: In a later analysis, most CMV-associated TCR beta chains appeared HLA-restricted.

The V end lost 8 bases, the J end lost 3 bases, and 7 bases lay between the germline ends. Germline CDR1 MRHNA, CDR2 SNTAGT. The CDR3 sequence is 11 residues long. This chain connects TRBV6-4 to TRBJ1-1; D possibly corresponds to TRBD1 (5 bases). The sample was PBMCs. This TCR derives from a middle-aged man in good health and CMV-seronegative. This CDR3 reads CASFRDTEAFF. The CDR3 nucleotides read TGTGCCAGCTTCAGGGACACTGAAGCTTTCTTT.